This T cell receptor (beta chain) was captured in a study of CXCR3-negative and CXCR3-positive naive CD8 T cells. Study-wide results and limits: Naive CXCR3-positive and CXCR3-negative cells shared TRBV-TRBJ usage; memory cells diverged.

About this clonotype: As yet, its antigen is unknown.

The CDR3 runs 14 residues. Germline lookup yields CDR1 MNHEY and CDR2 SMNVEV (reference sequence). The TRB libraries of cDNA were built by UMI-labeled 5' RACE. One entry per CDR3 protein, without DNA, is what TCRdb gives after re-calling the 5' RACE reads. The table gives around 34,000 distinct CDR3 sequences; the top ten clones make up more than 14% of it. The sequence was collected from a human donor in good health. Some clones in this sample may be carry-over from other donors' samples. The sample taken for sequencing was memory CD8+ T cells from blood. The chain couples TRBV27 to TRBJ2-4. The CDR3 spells CASSFRTGQNIQYF.